The present entry profiles one TCR beta chain with its context. Many counts were recorded for this clonotype. The specificity of this receptor is unknown. Nothing much larger sits one base from this clone, and base qualities are not available. Libraries from unsorted PBMCs were made from 2 million PBMCs kept in RNAlater at -80 degrees C until RNA extraction. Multiple sclerosis patients were enrolled in a US clinical protocol under which disease progression was evaluated by magnetic resonance imaging. PBMCs were separated from peripheral blood using Ficoll-Hypaque density gradient centrifugation and then cryopreserved in liquid nitrogen. These data belong to a study of neurological immune-mediated disorders (dated by TCRdb to the late 2010s). Looking at the study overall: Among the 35 or so multiple sclerosis patients, relapsing-remitting MS was present in approximately 31 and secondary progressive MS was present in 3. The study compared peripheral blood TCR-beta repertoires of HTLV-I-associated myelopathy (HAM/TSP) patients, multiple sclerosis patients and healthy controls using UMI-based sequencing. The roughly 110 TCR-beta libraries included longitudinal samples, technical triplicates and paired sorted CD4+ and CD8+ T-cell subsets alongside PBMC samples. Of the approximately 68 subjects in the cohort, some 15 were HAM/TSP patients, some 34 were multiple sclerosis patients, and 20 were healthy controls.

To synthesize cDNA, template-switch 5'RACE was performed with a primer carrying a 10-nucleotide random unique molecular identifier so that each TCR transcript was tagged. Each sequencing run produced over 160 million TCR-beta sequences covering 15-18 subjects. The RNeasy kit was used to extract total RNA. The KAPA Real-time Library Amplification kit was used to amplify TCR-beta VDJ regions with primers for the TCR constant region and the 5'RACE anchor. Sample indexes and Illumina adaptors were added in a first PCR, after which library yield was increased in a second PCR. The roughly 650 bp TCR product was size-selected on a 2% E-gel SizeSelection system after Ampure bead purification. Before pooling, library quality was assessed on a Bioanalyzer, concentration was determined with Qubit, and library quantification was performed with the Kapa Library Quantification kit. Paired-end 2 x 150 bp sequencing of the libraries was performed on an Illumina HiSeq 2500. To increase sequence diversity, about 25-31% phiX was spiked into each library pool. The original pipeline was this. Quality-filtered reads were processed with the UMI-based MiGEC pipeline, which removed over 75% of raw TCR sequences during error correction. IMGT germline references were used for alignment of VDJ genes, and clonotypes were defined by a unique CDR3 amino acid sequence together with V-J genes. Clonal expansion, Shannon diversity, and CDR3 relatedness (CalcPairwiseDistances, ClusterSamples) were evaluated with VDJtools, and phylogenetic trees were built with CLCbio workbench. Using coefficient-of-variation modelling across technical triplicates, the study counted a clone as expanded if it had at least 8 unique UMIs. TCRdb reprocessing: public reads trimmed at Q25 with fastp, clones called with MiXCR, in-frame beta chains kept. Under each unique CDR3 protein, matching rows form one entry showing the most common genes and DNA. These V and J calls originate from TCRdb's pipeline instead of the authors' own analysis. This sample has 55,000 to 65,000 distinct CDR3 sequences in its table, and 3.5% to 4.5% of those were observed once. The top ten clonotypes cover roughly 2.3% of the sample.

A distance of 17 bases separates the germline ends of V and J, which lose 1 base and 11 bases respectively. Measured from the cysteine to the phenylalanine, the CDR3 is 13 residues long. Of all the DNA, just the CDR3 is kept, 39 bases in frame from base 1. In the germline V gene (reference sequence), CDR1 corresponds to DFQATT and CDR2 to SNEGSKA. The full study reports these points: The MS cluster was not associated with any clinical or MRI features, and the authors stated that larger cohorts are needed. TCR clonal expansion was greatest in HAM/TSP patients and smallest in MS patients, who ranked below even healthy controls. Repertoires from 18 of 34 MS patients were grouped by phylogenetic analysis into a cluster of related CDR3 sequences, suggesting a possible repertoire-level signature. No identical CDR3 amino acid sequences were shared among expanded clones across subjects, suggesting private TCR-beta repertoires in all groups.

The receptor was derived from a woman aged 50 to 60 with multiple sclerosis. The rearranged segments are TRBV20-1 and TRBJ1-1; the D segment could be TRBD1, given 6 matching bases. Sequencing was performed on PBMCs. The CDR3 here reads CSARGRTALRAFF. The DNA is as follows: TGCAGTGCTAGAGGGAGGACAGCGTTGAGGGCTTTCTTT.